This T cell receptor beta chain derives from a study of blood T cell repertoires in COVID-19. This CDR3 spans 15 amino acids. CDR1 and CDR2 (germline): MNHEY, SVGAGI. Unmatched junction bases numbered 9, after V lost 6 bases and J lost 3 bases. Sequencing used immunoSEQ multiplex PCR; TCRdb keeps in-frame clones, though not all of them. This table holds roughly 97,000 clones, roughly 72% found once. Sequencing used peripheral blood. The V call is TRBV6-5, the J call TRBJ2-3; 7 nucleotides line up with TRBD1. The clonotype was recovered from a man aged 65 to 85 with acute or convalescent COVID-19. The CDR3: CASRSRTGVTDTQYF. In DNA, the CDR3 is TGTGCCAGCAGATCTAGAACAGGGGTAACAGATACGCAGTATTTT.